A selection of T cell receptor beta chains follows, all from one sample in a study of metastatic and nonmetastatic thyroid tumors. TCRdb used MiXCR to call clones anew from the PCR reads. Of approximately 8,000 clones listed, roughly 25% are singletons. The specimen sequenced was tumor tissue. These receptors came from a female donor with papillary thyroid cancer or a benign thyroid nodule (not recorded which). Some clones in this sample may be carry-over from other donors' samples. Each CDR3 is given with its conserved first and last residue. The order of the fields is J gene, D gene, CDR3 length, V gene, clone size, CDR3 protein, CDR3 DNA. D genes are given only for firm matches. Only part of the rows carry a size: once, few, many, or a class if the clone is expanded.

TRBJ2-7	-	14	TRBV2	medium-sized	CASRSGRLHYEQYF	TGTGCCAGCAGGAGTGGAAGACTCCACTACGAGCAGTACTTC
TRBJ2-7	-	15	TRBV20-1	-	CSAVVLGGWGNEQYF	TGCAGTGCCGTAGTACTCGGCGGCTGGGGGAACGAGCAGTACTTC
TRBJ1-3	-	15	TRBV9	many	CASSVAQGKGNTIYF	TGTGCCAGCAGCGTAGCTCAGGGGAAGGGAAACACCATATATTTT
TRBJ2-7	-	13	TRBV11-2	-	CASSLGGFYEQYF	TGTGCCAGCAGCTTAGGGGGATTCTACGAGCAGTACTTC
TRBJ2-5	-	12	TRBV30	many	CAWTGLSETQYF	TGTGCCTGGACAGGGTTATCGGAGACCCAGTACTTC
TRBJ2-2	TRBD1	17	TRBV6-1	-	CASSEVGTGSNTGELFF	TGTGCCAGCAGTGAAGTAGGGACAGGGTCGAACACCGGGGAGCTGTTTTTT
TRBJ1-1	-	12	TRBV6-1	many	CASRRSDTEAFF	TGTGCCAGCAGGAGGTCGGACACTGAAGCTTTCTTT
TRBJ1-2	-	14	TRBV28	large	CASRRTGLNYGYTF	TGTGCCAGCAGAAGAACAGGGTTAAACTATGGCTACACCTTC
TRBJ2-5	-	14	TRBV11-2	few	CASSSEWREETQYF	TGTGCCAGCAGCTCAGAATGGAGAGAAGAGACCCAGTACTTC
TRBJ1-5	-	14	TRBV6-1	few	CASRPEAGYQPQHF	TGTGCCAGCAGGCCCGAGGCAGGGTATCAGCCCCAGCATTTT
TRBJ2-2	-	12	TRBV12-3/TRBV12-4	few	CASSLIYGELFF	TGTGCCAGCAGTTTAATCTACGGGGAGCTGTTTTTT
TRBJ1-3	-	16	TRBV11-1	many	CASSLATFYSGNTIYF	TGTGCCAGCAGCTTAGCCACATTCTACTCTGGAAACACCATATATTTT
TRBJ2-7	-	13	TRBV20-1	medium-sized	CSVERGYGHEQYF	TGCAGTGTAGAGAGGGGCTATGGGCACGAGCAGTACTTC
TRBJ2-1	-	12	TRBV19	-	CASSYGVNEQFF	TGTGCCAGTAGTTACGGGGTCAATGAGCAGTTCTTC
TRBJ1-2	TRBD1	18	TRBV6-5	-	CASSYSGRGQIANYGYTF	TGTGCCAGCAGTTACTCCGGCAGGGGGCAGATAGCTAACTATGGCTACACCTTC
TRBJ1-6	-	16	TRBV5-6	many	CASSLVRGPYNSPLHF	TGTGCCAGCAGCTTGGTCAGGGGCCCCTATAATTCACCCCTCCACTTT
TRBJ2-7	-	15	TRBV6-5	medium-sized	CASSYSLTTPYEQYF	TGTGCCAGCAGTTACTCCCTCACGACCCCCTACGAGCAGTACTTC
TRBJ1-6	-	12	TRBV28	few	CASSLGGSPLHF	TGTGCCAGCAGTTTGGGGGGGTCACCCCTCCACTTT
TRBJ2-2	-	16	TRBV11-2	-	CASSFGLGSWAGELFF	TGTGCCAGCAGCTTCGGTCTCGGGAGTTGGGCCGGGGAGCTGTTTTTT
TRBJ2-1	TRBD1	13	TRBV2	many	CASRRGPTNEQFF	TGTGCCAGCCGAAGGGGGCCAACGAATGAGCAGTTCTTC
TRBJ2-2	-	13	TRBV27	medium-sized	CASSLTHTGELFF	TGTGCCAGCAGTTTAACACATACCGGGGAGCTGTTTTTT
TRBJ2-7	-	16	TRBV20-1	-	CSATPPGLPRGYEQYF	TGCAGTGCTACTCCCCCGGGACTCCCACGGGGTTACGAGCAGTACTTC
TRBJ1-1	-	13	TRBV2	few	CASSVVANTEAFF	TGTGCCAGCAGTGTTGTCGCGAACACTGAAGCTTTCTTT
TRBJ2-7	TRBD2	14	TRBV12-3/TRBV12-4	-	CASRGSGSGYEQYF	TGTGCCAGCAGGGGTAGCGGGAGCGGGTACGAGCAGTACTTC
TRBJ1-1	-	14	TRBV19	medium-sized	CASTTGRLNTEAFF	TGTGCCAGTACTACGGGACGCCTGAACACTGAAGCTTTCTTT
TRBJ2-2	TRBD2	14	TRBV5-1	-	CASNVGGPIGELFF	TGCGCCAGCAATGTGGGAGGGCCCATCGGGGAGCTGTTTTTT
TRBJ1-1	-	11	TRBV30	many	CAWRIGGEAFF	TGTGCCTGGAGAATAGGGGGTGAAGCTTTCTTT
TRBJ2-1	-	15	TRBV6-5	-	CASSFSDPSYNEQFF	TGTGCCAGCTCCTTTAGCGACCCTTCCTACAATGAGCAGTTCTTC
TRBJ1-2	TRBD1	13	TRBV28	-	CASSYTGDYGYTF	TGTGCCAGCAGTTATACAGGGGACTATGGCTACACCTTC
TRBJ2-2	-	15	TRBV7-3	medium-sized	CASSPRGATGGELFF	TGTGCCAGCAGCCCAAGGGGCGCGACGGGCGGGGAGCTGTTTTTT
TRBJ2-1	TRBD2	14	TRBV5-1	many	CAPPGTNFYNEQFF	TGCGCCCCACCGGGGACTAACTTTTACAATGAGCAGTTCTTC
TRBJ1-5	-	17	TRBV28	few	CASFTRVGDSGNQPQHF	TGTGCCAGCTTTACCCGAGTGGGGGATAGTGGCAATCAGCCCCAGCATTTT
TRBJ2-1	TRBD2	15	TRBV27	many	CASRDGRSINNEQFF	TGTGCCAGCCGTGACGGGAGGTCTATAAACAATGAGCAGTTCTTC
TRBJ2-7	-	14	TRBV20-1	-	CSAPPGSSSYEQYF	TGCAGTGCTCCCCCGGGGTCGAGCTCCTACGAGCAGTACTTC
TRBJ1-2	-	13	TRBV14	-	CASSTRQLLGYTF	TGTGCCAGCAGCACCCGACAGTTGTTGGGCTACACCTTC
TRBJ2-7	-	12	TRBV7-9	-	CASSGGSYEQYF	TGTGCCAGCAGCGGAGGCTCCTACGAGCAGTACTTC
TRBJ2-7	-	13	TRBV7-9	many	CASSLSLGYEQYF	TGTGCCAGCAGCTTAAGTCTCGGGTACGAGCAGTACTTC
TRBJ1-4	TRBD1	18	TRBV5-6	many	CASSLGTGTLSTNEKLFF	TGTGCCAGCAGCTTGGGGACAGGAACCTTGTCAACTAATGAAAAACTGTTTTTT
TRBJ1-2	-	15	TRBV6-1	-	CASSEAPWVGYGYTF	TGTGCCAGCAGTGAAGCGCCATGGGTGGGCTATGGCTACACCTTC
TRBJ1-2	-	15	TRBV4-1	many	CASSQASRTAHGYTF	TGCGCCAGCAGCCAAGCGTCGAGGACAGCTCATGGCTACACCTTC
TRBJ2-1	TRBD1	18	TRBV7-2	medium-sized	CASSSGTGGGIRYNEQFF	TGTGCCAGCAGCTCCGGGACAGGGGGCGGGATACGATACAATGAGCAGTTCTTC
TRBJ2-1	TRBD1	16	TRBV18	many	CASSPNRGSPYNEQFF	TGTGCCAGCTCACCAAACAGGGGAAGCCCCTACAATGAGCAGTTCTTC
TRBJ2-5	TRBD2	16	TRBV24-1	few	CATSDFTSGSGETQYF	TGTGCCACCAGTGATTTCACGAGCGGGAGTGGGGAGACCCAGTACTTC
TRBJ2-7	TRBD1	15	TRBV6-1	few	CASSPWTGGSYEQYF	TGTGCCAGCAGCCCCTGGACAGGGGGCTCCTACGAGCAGTACTTC
TRBJ2-7	-	14	TRBV6-1	few	CASSEMAGLYEQYF	TGTGCCAGCAGTGAAATGGCGGGGCTCTACGAGCAGTACTTC
TRBJ1-6	TRBD1	13	TRBV30	-	CAWDRAYNSPLHF	TGTGCCTGGGACAGGGCCTATAATTCACCCCTCCACTTT
TRBJ2-1	-	13	TRBV20-1	many	CSAREAGTNEQFF	TGCAGTGCTAGAGAGGCAGGAACCAATGAGCAGTTCTTC
TRBJ2-3	-	15	TRBV28	-	CASSPPSSITDTQYF	TGTGCCAGCAGTCCCCCATCTAGCATCACAGATACGCAGTATTTT
TRBJ1-2	TRBD1	16	TRBV5-6	many	CASSATRQGLGYGYTF	TGTGCCAGCAGCGCTACCCGACAGGGGCTTGGCTATGGCTACACCTTC
TRBJ1-5	-	21	TRBV6-2/TRBV6-3	-	CASSYLVGWAWEKENNQPQHF	TGTGCCAGCAGTTACTTGGTGGGGTGGGCCTGGGAGAAGGAAAACAATCAGCCCCAGCATTTT
TRBJ2-7	TRBD1	14	TRBV7-3	-	CASSPPGQGAEQYF	TGTGCCAGCAGCCCTCCGGGACAGGGGGCCGAGCAGTACTTC
TRBJ2-7	TRBD1	14	TRBV15	few	CATSRGTGDYEQYF	TGTGCCACCAGCAGAGGGACAGGGGATTACGAGCAGTACTTC
TRBJ1-2	-	14	TRBV7-9	many	CASSSARSSDGYTF	TGTGCCAGCAGCTCCGCTCGGTCCAGCGATGGCTACACCTTC
TRBJ1-2	-	14	TRBV2	medium-sized	CASTSGGEFYGYTF	TGTGCCAGCACCTCAGGCGGCGAATTCTATGGCTACACCTTC
TRBJ1-1	-	14	TRBV20-1	many	CSALEGRSGTEAFF	TGCAGTGCGTTAGAAGGACGGTCGGGGACTGAAGCTTTCTTT
TRBJ2-7	-	14	TRBV19	few	CASSRSGVGYEQYF	TGTGCCAGTAGTCGATCGGGAGTGGGCTACGAGCAGTACTTC
TRBJ2-7	TRBD2	17	TRBV10-3	-	CAISESQTSGRTNEQYF	TGTGCCATCAGTGAGTCACAGACTAGCGGGAGAACCAACGAGCAGTACTTC
TRBJ1-2	TRBD1	16	TRBV5-1	many	CPSSLPDLTGDNGYTF	TGCCCCAGCAGCTTGCCGGACCTAACAGGGGACAATGGCTACACCTTC
TRBJ1-6	TRBD1	15	TRBV2	medium-sized	CASSPTGTDNSPLHF	TGTGCCAGCAGTCCGACCGGGACAGATAATTCACCCCTCCACTTT
TRBJ2-2	-	15	TRBV2	few	CASSFRTVDTGELFF	TGTGCCAGCAGTTTCCGGACAGTGGATACCGGGGAGCTGTTTTTT